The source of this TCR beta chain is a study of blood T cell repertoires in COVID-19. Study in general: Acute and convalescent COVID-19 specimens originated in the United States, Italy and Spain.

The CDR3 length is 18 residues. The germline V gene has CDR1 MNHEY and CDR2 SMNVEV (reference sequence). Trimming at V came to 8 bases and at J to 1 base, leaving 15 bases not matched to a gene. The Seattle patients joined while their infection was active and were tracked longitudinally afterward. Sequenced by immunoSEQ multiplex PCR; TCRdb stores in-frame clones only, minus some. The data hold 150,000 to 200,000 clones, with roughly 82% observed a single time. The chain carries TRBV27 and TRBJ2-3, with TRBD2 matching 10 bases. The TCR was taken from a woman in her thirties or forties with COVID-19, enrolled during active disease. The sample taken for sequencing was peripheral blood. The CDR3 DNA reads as TGTGCCAGCTTACCTACTCCGGGACTAGCGTCGGGCACAGATACGCAGTATTTT. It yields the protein CASLPTPGLASGTDTQYF.